This T cell receptor beta chain stems from a study of preoperative IRX-2 immunotherapy in early breast cancer. This clone was counted at least ten times. Sequence at one end of the junction differs from germline and may be a read error. Treatment described: preoperative locoregional IRX-2 cytokine immunotherapy. Preoperative locoregional IRX-2 cytokine immunotherapy was tested in the phase Ib source study. The assay was immunoSEQ multiplex PCR, and TCRdb's table has in-frame clones only and misses some. Of 75,000 to 100,000 clones in the sample, 86% were seen once. The receptor's source is a human donor with breast cancer. Sequencing was performed on tumor tissue, taken after IRX-2 immunotherapy.

CDR3 nucleotides: TGTGCCATCAGTGGCCAGGGAAGGGATAATTCACCCCTCCACTTT. It is translated as CAISGQGRDNSPLHF. The V gene is TRBV6-8, the J gene TRBJ1-6; perhaps TRBD1 as D (5 bases). This CDR3 contains 15 residues. The V gene's germline CDR1 is MNHGY and CDR2 SAAAGT.